This T cell receptor (beta chain) was captured by sequencing in a study of blood T cell repertoires in COVID-19 (dated by TCRdb to 2019 to 2021). Notes on the research overall: Samples covering the acute and convalescent phases of COVID-19 were provided by collaborators in the United States, Italy and Spain. The material from the prospective study consisted of cDNA or gDNA derived from T cells, B-cell-depleted T cells, or PBMCs. The dataset comprised deeply sampled blood TCRbeta repertoires from subjects exposed to, actively infected with, or recovered from COVID-19. The repertoires were made available in a free public database intended to serve as a resource for research on the immune response to SARS-CoV-2. The samples were drawn from two sources: the first 160 participants of the ongoing ImmuneRACE study, and fewer than 1,500 subjects contributed by 6 global collaborators. The sample metadata nearly always contained a de-identified subject ID, COVID-19 status, age in years and sex. Where available, HLA class I and class II types were obtained from metadata supplied by the sample provider rather than from assay-based typing.

The CDR3 numbers 14 residues from cysteine through phenylalanine. Just CDR3 DNA is preserved here, 42 bases in frame from base 1. CDR1 MNHNS and CDR2 SASEGT are derived from the germline V gene. The V end loses 3 bases and the J end loses 7 bases, and a stretch of 13 bases separates them. As to this clone: What this receptor recognizes is not known. Base quality data are lacking; no much larger clone is found one base away.

Enrolling through a virtual design, the prospective study's participants ranged in age from roughly 18 to 90 years and lived across 24 United States geographic areas. In the prospective study, cohorts were assigned on the basis of participant-reported clinical history obtained from a screening survey and a study questionnaire. Exposed participants had been in contact, within 2 weeks of entering the study, with a person who had a PCR-confirmed or clinician-diagnosed case of COVID-19. In the prospective study, mobile phlebotomists collected whole blood, serum and a nasopharyngeal or oropharyngeal swab from each participant. Participants in the prospective study had the option to provide additional blood draws and questionnaires over a 2-month period. Prospective study blood samples were shipped either frozen or at room temperature before DNA extraction. What the authors observed across the whole study: The amount of clinical and demographic metadata varied by source and participant and was provided uncurated.

TCRbeta CDR3 regions were amplified from genomic DNA by means of the immunoSEQ Assay, a bias-controlled multiplex PCR. The study's processing was this. Nucleated cell counts per sample were estimated from amplification of reference gene primers within the assay. To quantify the absolute abundance of each unique TCRbeta CDR3 rearrangement, sequence reads were collapsed and filtered. For each sample, productive Simpson clonality was calculated as the square root of Simpson's diversity index over productive rearrangements. TCRdb took over this immuneACCESS table, retaining in-frame rearrangements with V and J assigned. Such tables are incomplete; in checked studies, under half of the missing clones stem from an unresolved V gene, and the remainder is unexplained. V and J calls and clone size are as listed in that table; D and trimming were resolved from the DNA. The sample table contains about 200,000 clones; only one count was recorded for roughly 84% of them. The ten largest clones capture about 3.3% of the sample.

The chain links TRBV6-1 with TRBJ1-5; TRBD1 is a weak D gene call, 6 bases matching. The specimen sequenced was PBMCs or T cells enriched from blood (not recorded which). The sequence derives from a woman in her 30s who had been exposed to COVID-19. The CDR3 reads as follows: CASSEGGAGQPQHF. The sequenced DNA: TGTGCCAGCAGTGAGGGGGGGGCGGGCCAGCCCCAGCATTTT.